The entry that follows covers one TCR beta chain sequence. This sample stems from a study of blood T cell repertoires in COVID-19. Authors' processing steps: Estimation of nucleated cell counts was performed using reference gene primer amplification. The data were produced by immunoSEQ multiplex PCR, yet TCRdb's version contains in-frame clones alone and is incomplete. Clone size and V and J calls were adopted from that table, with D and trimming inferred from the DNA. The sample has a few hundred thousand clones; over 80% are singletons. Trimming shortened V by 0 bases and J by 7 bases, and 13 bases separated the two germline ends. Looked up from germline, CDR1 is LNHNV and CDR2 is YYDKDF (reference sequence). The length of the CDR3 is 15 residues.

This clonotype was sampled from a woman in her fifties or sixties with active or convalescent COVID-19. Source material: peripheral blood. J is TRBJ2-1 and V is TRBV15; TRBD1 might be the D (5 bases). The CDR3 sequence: CATSREFQGGNEQFF. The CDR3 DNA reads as TGTGCCACCAGCAGAGAGTTTCAGGGTGGGAATGAGCAGTTCTTC. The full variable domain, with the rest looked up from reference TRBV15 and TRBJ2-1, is DAMVIQNPRYQVTQFGKPVTLSCSQTLNHNVMYWYQQKSSQAPKLLFHYYDKDFNNEADTPDNFQSRRPNTSFCFLDIRSPGLGDTAMYLCATSREFQGGNEQFFGPGTRLTVL.